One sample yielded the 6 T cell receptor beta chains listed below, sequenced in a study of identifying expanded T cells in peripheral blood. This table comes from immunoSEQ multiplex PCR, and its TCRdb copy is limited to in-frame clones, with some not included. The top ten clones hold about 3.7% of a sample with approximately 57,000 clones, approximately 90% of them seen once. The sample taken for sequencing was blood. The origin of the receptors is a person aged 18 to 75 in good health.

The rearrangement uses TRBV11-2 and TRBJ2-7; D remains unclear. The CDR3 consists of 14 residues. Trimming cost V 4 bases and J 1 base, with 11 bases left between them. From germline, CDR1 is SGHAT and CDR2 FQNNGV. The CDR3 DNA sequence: TGTGCCAGCAGCTCATTGAGTTGGTCCTACGAGCAGTACTTC. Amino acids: CASSSLSWSYEQYF.

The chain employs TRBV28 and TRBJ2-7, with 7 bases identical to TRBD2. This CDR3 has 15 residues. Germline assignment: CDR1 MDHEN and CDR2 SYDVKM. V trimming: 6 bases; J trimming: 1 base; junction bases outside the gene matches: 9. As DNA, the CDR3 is TGTGCCAGCAGGGGAGGGTCGGGCTCGTCCTACGAGCAGTACTTC. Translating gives CASRGGSGSSYEQYF. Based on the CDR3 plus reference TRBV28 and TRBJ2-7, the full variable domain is DVKVTQSSRYLVKRTGEKVFLECVQDMDHENMFWYRQDPGLGLRLIYFSYDVKMKEKGDIPEGYSVSREKKERFSLILESASTNQTSMYLCASRGGSGSSYEQYFGPGTRLTVT.

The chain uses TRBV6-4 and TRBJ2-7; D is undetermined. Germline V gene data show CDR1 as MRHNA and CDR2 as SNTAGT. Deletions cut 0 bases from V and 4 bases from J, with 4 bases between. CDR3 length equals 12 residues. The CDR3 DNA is TGTGCCAGCAGTGACTCTTTGTACGAGCAGTACTTC. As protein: CASSDSLYEQYF.

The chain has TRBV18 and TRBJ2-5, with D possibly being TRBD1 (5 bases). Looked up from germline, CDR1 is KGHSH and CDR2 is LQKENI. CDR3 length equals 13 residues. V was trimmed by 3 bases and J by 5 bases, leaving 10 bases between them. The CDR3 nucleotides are TGTGCCAGCTCACCTGGGGCAGGGGAGACCCAGTACTTC. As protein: CASSPGAGETQYF.

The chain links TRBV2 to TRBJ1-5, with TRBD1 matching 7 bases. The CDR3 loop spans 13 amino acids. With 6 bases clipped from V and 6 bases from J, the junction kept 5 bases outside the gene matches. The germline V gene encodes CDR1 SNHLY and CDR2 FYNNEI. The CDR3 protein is CASSQGGGQPQHF. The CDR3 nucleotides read TGTGCCAGCAGCCAGGGGGGCGGTCAGCCCCAGCATTTT.

This chain's CDR3 is CASSVAPQRGTEAFF. CDR3 sequence (DNA): TGTGCCAGCAGCGTAGCCCCCCAAAGAGGGACTGAAGCTTTCTTT. This sequence joins TRBV9 and TRBJ1-1; the D is unclear. V gave up 0 bases and J gave up 5 bases, with 14 bases separating them. This CDR3 has 15 residues. The germline V gene encodes CDR1 SGDLS and CDR2 YYNGEE. Full variable domain (outside the CDR3, taken from reference TRBV9 and TRBJ1-1): DSGVTQTPKHLITATGQRVTLRCSPRSGDLSVYWYQQSLDQGLQFLIQYYNGEERAKGNILERFSAQQFPDLHSELNLSSLELGDSALYFCASSVAPQRGTEAFFGQGTRLTVV.